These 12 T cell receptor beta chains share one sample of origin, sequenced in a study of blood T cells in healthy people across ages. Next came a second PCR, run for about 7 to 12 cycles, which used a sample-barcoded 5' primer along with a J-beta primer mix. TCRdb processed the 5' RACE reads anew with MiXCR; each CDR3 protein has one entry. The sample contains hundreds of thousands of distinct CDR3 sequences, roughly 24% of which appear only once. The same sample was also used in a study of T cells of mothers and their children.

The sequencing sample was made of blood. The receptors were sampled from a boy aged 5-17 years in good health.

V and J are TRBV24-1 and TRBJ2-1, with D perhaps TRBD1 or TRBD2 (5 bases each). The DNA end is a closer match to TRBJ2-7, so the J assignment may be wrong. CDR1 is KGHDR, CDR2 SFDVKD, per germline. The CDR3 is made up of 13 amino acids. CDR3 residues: CATSDLDGGEQYF. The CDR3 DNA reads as TGTGCCACCAGTGACCTTGATGGGGGCGAGCAGTACTTC.

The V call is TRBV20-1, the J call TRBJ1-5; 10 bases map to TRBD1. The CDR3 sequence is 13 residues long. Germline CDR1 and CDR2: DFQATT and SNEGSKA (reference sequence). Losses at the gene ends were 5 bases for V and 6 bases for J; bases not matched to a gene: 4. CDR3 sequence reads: CSARQGAGQPQHF. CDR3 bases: TGCAGTGCTCGACAGGGGGCAGGTCAGCCCCAGCATTTT.

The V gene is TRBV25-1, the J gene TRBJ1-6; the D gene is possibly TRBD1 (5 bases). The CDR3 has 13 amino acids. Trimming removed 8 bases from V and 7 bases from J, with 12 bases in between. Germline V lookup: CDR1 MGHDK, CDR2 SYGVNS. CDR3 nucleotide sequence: TGTGCCAGCGCGAGGCAGGGCAATTCACCCCTCCACTTT. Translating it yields CASARQGNSPLHF. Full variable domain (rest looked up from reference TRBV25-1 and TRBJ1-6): EADIYQTPRYLVIGTGKKITLECSQTMGHDKMYWYQQDPGMELHLIHYSYGVNSTEKGDLSSESTVSRIRTEHFPLTLESARPSHTSQYLCASARQGNSPLHFGNGTRLTVT.

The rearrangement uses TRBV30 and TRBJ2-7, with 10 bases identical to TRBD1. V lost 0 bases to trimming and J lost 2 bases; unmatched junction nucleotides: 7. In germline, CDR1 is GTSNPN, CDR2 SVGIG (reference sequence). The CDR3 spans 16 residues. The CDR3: CAWSVRGTGATYEQYF. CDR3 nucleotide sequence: TGTGCCTGGAGTGTACGGGGGACAGGGGCCACCTACGAGCAGTACTTC.

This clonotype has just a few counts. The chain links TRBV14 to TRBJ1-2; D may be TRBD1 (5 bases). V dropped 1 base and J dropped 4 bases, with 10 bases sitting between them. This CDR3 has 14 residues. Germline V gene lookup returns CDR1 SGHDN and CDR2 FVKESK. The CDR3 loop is CASSQARAAYGYTF. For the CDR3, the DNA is TGTGCCAGCAGCCAAGCCAGGGCCGCCTATGGCTACACCTTC.

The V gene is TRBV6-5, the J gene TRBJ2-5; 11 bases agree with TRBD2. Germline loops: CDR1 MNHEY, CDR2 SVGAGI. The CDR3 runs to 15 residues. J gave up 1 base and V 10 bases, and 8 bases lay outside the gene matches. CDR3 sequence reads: CAISPSGGTQETQYF. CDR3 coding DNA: TGTGCCATCAGCCCTAGCGGGGGGACCCAAGAGACCCAGTACTTC.

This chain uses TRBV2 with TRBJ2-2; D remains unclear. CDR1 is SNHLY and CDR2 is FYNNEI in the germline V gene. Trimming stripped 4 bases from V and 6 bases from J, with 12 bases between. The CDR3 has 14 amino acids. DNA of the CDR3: TGTGCCAGCAGTGCTGAGACACCCCCCGGGGAGCTGTTTTTT. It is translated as CASSAETPPGELFF.

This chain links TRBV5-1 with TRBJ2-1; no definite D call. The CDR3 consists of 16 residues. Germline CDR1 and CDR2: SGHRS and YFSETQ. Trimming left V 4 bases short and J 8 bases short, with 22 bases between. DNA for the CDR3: TGCGCCAGCAGCCAGTCTACTTGGCAAGCTAAAGATGAGCAGTTCTTC. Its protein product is CASSQSTWQAKDEQFF.

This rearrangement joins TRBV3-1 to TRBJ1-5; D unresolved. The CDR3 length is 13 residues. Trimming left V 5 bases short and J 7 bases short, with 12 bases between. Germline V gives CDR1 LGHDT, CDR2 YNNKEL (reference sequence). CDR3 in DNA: TGTGCCAGCAGCGCTGGCCTCGGGCAGCCCCAGCATTTT. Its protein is CASSAGLGQPQHF.

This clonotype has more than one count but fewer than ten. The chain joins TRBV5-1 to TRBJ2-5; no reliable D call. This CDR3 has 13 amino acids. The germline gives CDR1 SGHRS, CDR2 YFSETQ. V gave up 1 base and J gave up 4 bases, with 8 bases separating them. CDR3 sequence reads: CASSLNGVETQYF. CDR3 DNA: TGCGCCAGCAGCTTGAATGGGGTAGAGACCCAGTACTTC. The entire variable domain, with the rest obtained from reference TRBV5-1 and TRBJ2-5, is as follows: KAGVTQTPRYLIKTRGQQVTLSCSPISGHRSVSWYQQTPGQGLQFLFEYFSETQRNKGNFPGRFSGRQFSNSRSEMNVSTLELGDSALYLCASSLNGVETQYFGPGTRLLVL.

CDR3 bases: TGTGCCAGCAGCTTAGACGGAGGAGGCAATCAGCCCCAGCATTTT. Amino acid sequence: CASSLDGGGNQPQHF. V is TRBV7-9 and J is TRBJ1-5; the D is unclear. The CDR3 extends over 15 amino acids. Looked up from germline, CDR1 is SEHNR and CDR2 is FQNEAQ (reference sequence). With 1 base removed from V and 2 bases from J, the gap between germline ends came to 9 bases.

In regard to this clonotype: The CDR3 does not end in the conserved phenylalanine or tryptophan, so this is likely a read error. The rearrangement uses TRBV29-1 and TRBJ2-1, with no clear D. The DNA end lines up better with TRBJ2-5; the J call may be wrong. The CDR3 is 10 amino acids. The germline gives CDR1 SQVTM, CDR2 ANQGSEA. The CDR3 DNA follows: TGCAGCGTCCCAAAAGAGACCCAGTACCTC. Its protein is CSVPKETQYL.